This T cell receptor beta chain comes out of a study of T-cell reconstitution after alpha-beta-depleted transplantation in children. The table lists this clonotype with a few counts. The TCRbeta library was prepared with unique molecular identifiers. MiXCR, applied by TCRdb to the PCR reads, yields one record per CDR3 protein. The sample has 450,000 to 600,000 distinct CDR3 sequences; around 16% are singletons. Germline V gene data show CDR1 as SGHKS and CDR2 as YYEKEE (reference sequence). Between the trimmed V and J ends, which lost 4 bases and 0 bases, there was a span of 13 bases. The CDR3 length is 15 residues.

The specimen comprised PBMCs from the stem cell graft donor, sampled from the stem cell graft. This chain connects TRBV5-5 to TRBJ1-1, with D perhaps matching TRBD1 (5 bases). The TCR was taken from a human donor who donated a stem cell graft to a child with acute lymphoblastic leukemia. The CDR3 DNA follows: TGTGCCAGCAGCCCGCGGAGGGGCATGAACACTGAAGCTTTCTTT. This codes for CASSPRRGMNTEAFF.